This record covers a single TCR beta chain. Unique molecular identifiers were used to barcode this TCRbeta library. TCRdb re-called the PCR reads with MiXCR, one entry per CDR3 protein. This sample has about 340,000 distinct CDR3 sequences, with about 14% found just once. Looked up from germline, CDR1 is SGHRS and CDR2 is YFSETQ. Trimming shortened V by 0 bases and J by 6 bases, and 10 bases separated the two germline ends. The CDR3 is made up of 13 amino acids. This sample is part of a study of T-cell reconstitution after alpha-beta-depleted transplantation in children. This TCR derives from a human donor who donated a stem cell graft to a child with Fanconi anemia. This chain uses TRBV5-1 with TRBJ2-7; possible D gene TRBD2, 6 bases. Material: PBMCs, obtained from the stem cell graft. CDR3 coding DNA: TGCGCCAGCAGCTTGGCCGTGGAGGGCGAGCAGTACTTC. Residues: CASSLAVEGEQYF.